These T cell receptor beta chains were read from a single sample in a study of T-cell memory formation after mild COVID-19. TCRdb processed the 5' RACE reads anew with MiXCR; each CDR3 protein has one entry. The repertoire has roughly 400,000 distinct CDR3 sequences, roughly 26% of them found once; the top ten carry 8.8%. Source material: PBMCs or a T cell subset sorted from them (not recorded which). These receptors all come from an adult woman who had mild COVID-19 (a few samples of this study predate the infection). Cell type and time point are not known. Both conserved end residues are part of each CDR3. The order of the fields is J gene, CDR3 length, D gene, V gene, clone size, CDR3 protein, CDR3 DNA. A D gene is named only where the DNA matches it firmly. Size values are once, few and many counts, or a class for expanded clones, and some rows have none.

TRBJ2-2	14	TRBD2	TRBV5-1	few	CASRGGPNTGELFF	TGCGCCAGCAGGGGAGGGCCGAACACCGGGGAGCTGTTTTTT
TRBJ2-5	13	TRBD1	TRBV20-1	NA	CSAINTGEETQYF	TGCAGTGCTATCAATACAGGGGAAGAGACCCAGTACTTC
TRBJ2-1	17	TRBD1	TRBV13	NA	CASSSRGQGGIYNEQFF	TGTGCCAGCAGCTCGCGCGGACAGGGGGGGATTTACAATGAGCAGTTCTTC
TRBJ1-2	12	NA	TRBV19	NA	CASSSIPTVRTF	TGTGCCAGTAGTTCAATTCCGACGGTGAGAACCTTC
TRBJ1-5	18	NA	TRBV7-2	few	CASSLGSLGGLESQPQHF	TGTGCCAGCAGCTTGGGGTCTCTGGGCGGCCTCGAGAGTCAGCCCCAGCATTTT
TRBJ2-7	14	NA	TRBV4-2	NA	CASSQDSGSMMQYF	TGTGCCAGCAGCCAAGATTCCGGATCGATGATGCAGTACTTC
TRBJ2-5	15	NA	TRBV20-1	NA	CSAQPPFGGQATQYF	TGCAGTGCTCAACCTCCTTTTGGGGGCCAGGCGACCCAGTACTTC
TRBJ2-3	14	TRBD2	TRBV20-1	NA	CSARLAGVKDTQYF	TGCAGTGCTAGACTCGCGGGAGTCAAAGATACGCAGTATTTT
TRBJ1-1	14	TRBD1	TRBV10-2	NA	CASRATGMNTEAFF	TGCGCCAGCAGAGCGACAGGGATGAACACTGAAGCTTTCTTT
TRBJ2-2	15	TRBD1	TRBV7-6	many	CASSPGQGGSGELFF	TGTGCCAGCAGCCCTGGACAGGGGGGTTCCGGGGAGCTGTTTTTT
TRBJ1-6	14	NA	TRBV12-3/TRBV12-4	NA	CASRKSSYNSPLHF	TGTGCCAGCAGAAAAAGCTCCTATAATTCACCCCTCCACTTT
TRBJ1-5	14	NA	TRBV7-2	few	CASSGVYGNQPQHF	TGTGCCAGCAGCGGGGTTTATGGCAATCAGCCCCAGCATTTT
TRBJ1-1	12	TRBD1	TRBV28	NA	CASSFDRGRAFF	TGTGCCAGCAGTTTCGACAGGGGCCGAGCTTTCTTT
TRBJ2-7	15	TRBD1	TRBV5-1	NA	CASSPRTGGVYEQYF	TGCGCCAGCAGCCCTAGGACAGGGGGAGTCTACGAGCAGTACTTC
TRBJ2-7	13	TRBD2	TRBV6-4	NA	CAIYLGRPYEQYF	TGTGCCATCTATCTCGGGAGGCCTTACGAGCAGTACTTC
TRBJ2-2	16	TRBD1	TRBV6-2/TRBV6-3	few	CASSGTGTGNPGELFF	TGTGCCAGCAGTGGAACCGGGACAGGGAATCCCGGGGAGCTGTTTTTT
TRBJ2-1	16	TRBD2	TRBV5-1	few	CASSAPGTSSYNEQFF	TGCGCCAGCAGCGCTCCCGGGACTAGCAGCTACAATGAGCAGTTCTTC
TRBJ1-3	15	NA	TRBV20-1	NA	CSARVEGAGGNTIYF	TGCAGTGCTAGAGTTGAAGGGGCGGGAGGAAACACCATATATTTT
TRBJ2-1	12	NA	TRBV14	NA	CASSLLGGEQFF	TGTGCCAGCAGCCTCCTGGGGGGTGAGCAGTTCTTC
TRBJ2-2	17	TRBD2	TRBV4-3	few	CASSQDRLAGKTGELFF	TGCGCCAGCAGCCAAGATAGGCTAGCGGGCAAGACCGGGGAGCTGTTTTTT
TRBJ2-2	15	TRBD1	TRBV24-1	few	CATSVRQGYTGELFF	TGTGCCACCAGTGTACGACAGGGGTACACCGGGGAGCTGTTTTTT
TRBJ2-3	15	NA	TRBV5-1	NA	CASRTRGMGTDTQYF	TGCGCCAGCAGGACCAGGGGAATGGGCACAGATACGCAGTATTTT
TRBJ1-2	14	NA	TRBV5-4	NA	CASSPVAGVYGYTF	TGTGCCAGCAGCCCGGTGGCAGGAGTATATGGCTACACCTTC
TRBJ2-7	15	NA	TRBV29-1	NA	CSVEDPGKSSYEQYF	TGCAGCGTTGAAGATCCAGGGAAGAGTTCCTACGAGCAGTACTTC